This TCR beta chain was captured by sequencing in a study of spatial heterogeneity in lung cancer. Time point meaning: sample taken at primary tumor resection. Unsorted whole RNA of tumor, nontumor lung or frozen PBMC was sequenced. TCRdb reprocessed the 5' RACE reads with MiXCR, giving one entry per CDR3 protein. The sample contains some 100,000 distinct CDR3 sequences, 4.4% of which appear only once. The CDR3 spans 16 residues. With V trimmed by 5 bases and J by 6 bases, 13 bases remained unmatched. General study findings and limits: The study estimated 6% to 9% alpha and roughly 13% beta chain coverage of tumor T cells. Of the expanded TCRs, ubiquitous and regional counts tracked the counts of ubiquitous and regional nonsynonymous mutations, respectively. Tumors with more nonsynonymous mutations had more expanded intratumoral alpha and beta TCRs.

This clonotype was observed at least ten times. The antigen remains undetermined. The TCR sequence derives from a male donor with early-stage non-small cell lung cancer. Source: lung tumor tissue, taken at surgery. The chain couples TRBV12-3 or TRBV12-4 to TRBJ2-1; 7 positions agree with TRBD1. CDR3 DNA: TGTGCCAGCAGTGCTTCGTTAGGGGGCTTTAGCAATGAGCAGTTCTTC. Amino acid sequence: CASSASLGGFSNEQFF.